This TCR beta chain was recorded in a study of T cells in Graves' hyperthyroidism and ophthalmopathy. Overall study results and limits: Blood also carried most thyroid clonotypes expanded above 0.001.

The CDR3 consists of 20 residues. For this clonotype: Its antigen is still unknown. Compared with germline, one end of the junction differs, possibly owing to a read error.

Amplified TCR beta CDR3 regions came from RNA transcripts. The HTBI primer set drove a first-round RT-PCR of the TCR CDR3. TCRdb re-called the multiplex PCR reads with MiXCR, one entry per CDR3 protein. The table shows 270,000 or so distinct CDR3 sequences, with about 25% occurring only once. The V gene is TRBV12-3 or TRBV12-4, the J gene TRBJ1-1, with D perhaps TRBD1 (6 bases). The TCR originated in a man aged 35 to 55 with Graves' hyperthyroidism that later progressed to Graves' ophthalmopathy. The sample comprised blood. CDR3 DNA sequence: TGTGCCAGCAGAACCACCTGGGGACAACCCCATACTGGCCTGAGCACTGAAGCTCTCTTT. It specifies CASRTTWGQPHTGLSTEALF.